One sample yielded the 27 T cell receptor beta chains listed below, sequenced in a study of T cells in Graves' hyperthyroidism and ophthalmopathy. RNA transcripts were the template for amplifying TCR beta CDR3 regions. Carried out on the TCR CDR3, a first-round RT-PCR used the HTBI primer set. One entry per CDR3 protein results from TCRdb running MiXCR on the multiplex PCR reads. This table holds approximately 640,000 distinct CDR3 sequences, over 40% found once. Specimen: peripheral blood or thyroid tissue (not recorded which). The receptors shown here come from an adult man with Graves' disease, either hyperthyroidism or ophthalmopathy (not recorded which).

This clonotype was observed a few times. The rearrangement joins TRBV7-2 to TRBJ1-2; 9 nucleotides align to TRBD1. Germline V lookup: CDR1 SGHTA, CDR2 FQGNSA. The junction had 3 bases not matched to a gene; V was cut back by 5 bases and J by 2 bases. This CDR3 region has 14 residues. CDR3 loop: CASSRGTGNYGYTF. The DNA of the CDR3 is TGTGCCAGCAGCCGGGGGACAGGGAACTATGGCTACACCTTC.

The chain couples TRBV24-1 to TRBJ2-5; D is unclear. The V and J ends lost 12 bases and 2 bases respectively, with 9 bases between them. CDR3 length: 11 residues. The germline gives CDR1 KGHDR, CDR2 SFDVKD. The CDR3 nucleotides read TGTGCCGGCAGTGCGCAAGAGACCCAGTACTTC. Translated, it gives CAGSAQETQYF.

Note on this clonotype: A read error may explain this, as a much larger clone is one base away. The chain carries TRBV9 and TRBJ1-1; 8 bases map to TRBD1. Germline V gene lookup returns CDR1 SGDLS and CDR2 YYNGEE. The CDR3 length is 14 residues. CDR3: CASSPDRGYTEASF. The CDR3 DNA reads as TGTGCCAGCAGCCCAGACAGGGGTTACACTGAAGCTTCCTTT.

This chain joins TRBV19 and TRBJ2-7, with TRBD1 identical over 9 bases. CDR1 LNHDA and CDR2 SQIVND come from the germline V gene (reference sequence). The CDR3 is 15 residues long. The ends lost 6 bases at V and 1 base at J; junction bases unmatched: 7. This CDR3 reads CASSVTGGRSYEQYF. DNA of the CDR3: TGTGCCAGTAGCGTAACAGGGGGCCGGTCCTACGAGCAGTACTTC.

In the case of this clonotype: The junction differs from germline at one of its ends, possibly a read error. This chain links TRBV7-1 with TRBJ1-3; D unresolved. TRBV7-1 is designated an ORF whose function remains uncertain. This CDR3 has 14 residues. CDR3 sequence (DNA): TGTGCCACCAGCTCGGGGAGCTCTGGAAACACCATATATTTT. It codes for CATSSGSSGNTIYF.

Of note for this clonotype: A read error may account for a junction end that differs from germline. The V and J genes are TRBV10-3 and TRBJ2-5, with 7 bases lining up with TRBD1. The CDR3 runs 14 residues. Looked up from germline, CDR1 is ENHRY and CDR2 is SYGVKD. CDR3 nucleotides: TGTGCCAGCAGTGAAGGCAGGGGGCAAGAGACCCAGTACTTC. The encoded protein is CASSEGRGQETQYF.

There are a few counts of this clonotype. The chain recombines TRBV7-9 with TRBJ2-2; D is ambiguous. Trimming removed 5 bases at V and 3 bases at J, with 13 bases between. This CDR3 has 15 residues. Germline lookup yields CDR1 SEHNR and CDR2 FQNEAQ (reference sequence). The DNA for the CDR3 is TGTGCCAGCAGCGCCAAACCTCGAGACACCGGGGAGCTGTTTTTT. Residues: CASSAKPRDTGELFF.

Many counts were recorded for this clonotype. This chain uses TRBV7-2 with TRBJ1-3; D might be TRBD1 (5 bases). V was pared by 5 bases and J by 9 bases, with 11 bases between. This CDR3 contains 12 residues. The germline gives CDR1 SGHTA, CDR2 FQGNSA. CDR3 DNA: TGTGCCAGCAGCAAAACAGGTGGCACCATATATTTT. Translating it yields CASSKTGGTIYF.

This clonotype was recorded a few times. This chain links TRBV20-1 with TRBJ2-5; the D gene is possibly TRBD1 (6 bases). CDR1 is DFQATT, CDR2 SNEGSKA, per germline (reference sequence). V lost 2 bases, J lost 5 bases, and 15 bases lay in between. The CDR3 consists of 14 residues. The DNA for the CDR3 is TGCAGTGCTAGAATGGGGGCACAGAGGGAGACCCAGTACTTC. It codes for CSARMGAQRETQYF.

Regarding this clonotype: A much larger clone differs by one base, so this may be a read error. This chain links TRBV27 with TRBJ2-7; D gene uncertain. The CDR3 spans 15 residues. The ends were cut back, 10 bases at V and 3 bases at J, with 22 bases in the middle. Per the germline V gene, CDR1 is MNHEY and CDR2 is SMNVEV (reference sequence). The CDR3: CATRDLQAAGYEQYF. CDR3 DNA sequence: TGTGCCACCCGTGATTTGCAGGCGGCCGGCTACGAGCAGTACTTC.

This clonotype was counted once. A much larger clone lies a single base off, so this may be a read error. The rearrangement uses TRBV29-1 and TRBJ1-1; D remains unclear. Per germline, CDR1 SQVTM and CDR2 ANQGSEA. Trimming removed 7 bases at V and 8 bases at J, with 14 bases between. The CDR3 has 11 residues. The CDR3 sequence is CSGAERFEAFF. The CDR3 DNA follows: TGCAGCGGTGCTGAACGTTTCGAAGCTTTCTTT.

Ten or more counts support this clonotype. The CDR3: CASSLGIREKLFF. CDR3 DNA: TGTGCCAGCAGCTTAGGTATACGTGAAAAACTGTTTTTT. The chain is built from TRBV7-2 and TRBJ1-4; D unresolved. In germline, CDR1 is SGHTA, CDR2 FQGNSA. This CDR3 has 13 amino acids. V was shortened by 1 base and J by 7 bases, with 7 bases between the two germline ends.

This clonotype was seen a handful of times. The chain recombines TRBV20-1 with TRBJ2-7; D may be TRBD1 or TRBD2 (5 bases each). The CDR3 contains 13 residues. V lost 3 bases to trimming and J lost 4 bases, with 13 bases between them. Germline V gene lookup returns CDR1 DFQATT and CDR2 SNEGSKA (reference sequence). The CDR3 here is CSASPRGGYEQYF. CDR3 bases: TGCAGTGCTAGCCCTCGGGGCGGTTACGAGCAGTACTTC.

This chain connects TRBV7-9 to TRBJ1-2; D is unclear. Trimming took 1 base from V and 0 from J, leaving 15 bases between them. Looked up from germline, CDR1 is SEHNR and CDR2 is FQNEAQ (reference sequence). The CDR3 sequence is 17 residues long. CDR3 amino acids: CASSLDGGPSANYGYTF. For the CDR3, the DNA is TGTGCCAGCAGCTTAGATGGAGGGCCGTCCGCTAACTATGGCTACACCTTC.

The sample holds a few counts of this clonotype. The junction departs from the called germline gene at one end, perhaps through a read error. J is TRBJ2-2 and V is TRBV5-1; 10 bases fit TRBD2. The CDR3 has 16 amino acids. Germline V gene data show CDR1 as SGHRS and CDR2 as YFSETQ. CDR3 protein: CASSSLAGENTGELFF. In nucleotides, the CDR3 is TGTGCCAGCAGCTCCCTAGCGGGGGAGAACACCGGGGAGCTGTTTTTT.

This clonotype turned up a few times. V and J are TRBV19 and TRBJ2-5, with no clear D. This CDR3 has 16 amino acids. V was cut by 2 bases and J by 0 bases, with 13 bases left in between. The V gene's germline CDR1 is LNHDA and CDR2 SQIVND (reference sequence). The CDR3 coding sequence is TGTGCCAGTAGTATACCTCACTCTTGGGACCAAGAGACCCAGTACTTC. Translated: CASSIPHSWDQETQYF. The complete variable domain, with remaining parts taken from reference TRBV19 and TRBJ2-5, reads DGGITQSPKYLFRKEGQNVTLSCEQNLNHDAMYWYRQDPGQGLRLIYYSQIVNDFQKGDIAEGYSVSREKKESFPLTVTSAQKNPTAFYLCASSIPHSWDQETQYFGPGTRLLVL.

This clonotype was counted many times. J is TRBJ1-5 and V is TRBV2; D uncertain. Per germline, CDR1 SNHLY and CDR2 FYNNEI. The CDR3 length is 16 residues. V lost 6 bases, J lost 0 bases, and 15 bases lay in between. The CDR3 spells CASRAVTPPSNQPQHF. The CDR3 nucleotides are TGTGCCAGCAGGGCCGTTACCCCACCTAGCAATCAGCCCCAGCATTTT.

As for this clonotype: A clone one base away is much larger, so this may be a read error. The V call is TRBV2, the J call TRBJ2-5; D not resolved. Per the germline V gene, CDR1 is SNHLY and CDR2 is FYNNEI. Trimming shortened V by 6 bases and J by 3 bases, and 5 bases separated the two germline ends. CDR3 length: 11 residues. The CDR3 region is CASRGKETQYF. CDR3 nucleotides: TGTGCCAGCAGGGGGAAAGAGACCCAGTACTTC.

The genes are TRBV19 and TRBJ1-4; TRBD1 agrees at 8 bases. Germline V lookup: CDR1 LNHDA, CDR2 SQIVND (reference sequence). With 8 bases clipped from V and 7 bases from J, the junction kept 6 bases outside the gene matches. The CDR3 is 13 residues long. CDR3 sequence reads: CASDEQGGEKLFF. The CDR3 coding sequence is TGTGCCAGTGACGAACAGGGGGGTGAAAAACTGTTTTTT.

This chain uses TRBV11-2 with TRBJ2-7, with a possible D match to TRBD1 (6 bases). CDR1 and CDR2 from the germline V gene are SGHAT and FQNNGV. V shed 3 bases and J shed 6 bases, with 15 bases lying between them. The CDR3 totals 14 residues. The CDR3 bases are TGTGCCAGCAGCTTCGCGGTCGCCAGGGGCGAGCAGTACTTC. Its translation: CASSFAVARGEQYF.

Ten or more counts support this clonotype. This chain connects TRBV20-1 to TRBJ1-1; no definite D call. The CDR3 is 12 residues long. Germline CDR1 DFQATT, CDR2 SNEGSKA (reference sequence). The V end lost 2 bases, the J end lost 2 bases, and 6 bases lay between the germline ends. The CDR3 DNA follows: TGCAGTGCTAGAAGAGGAAACACTGAAGCTTTCTTT. This codes for CSARRGNTEAFF.

The V gene is TRBV2, the J gene TRBJ2-2; possibly TRBD2 for D (5 bases). Germline loops: CDR1 SNHLY, CDR2 FYNNEI. Trimming took off 4 bases at V and 3 bases at J, with 12 bases between the two ends. This CDR3 region has 15 residues. The CDR3 sequence is CASSVDGKDTGELFF. The CDR3 DNA reads TGTGCCAGCAGTGTTGACGGGAAGGACACCGGGGAGCTGTTTTTT.

This clonotype was seen a handful of times. The genes are TRBV6-6 and TRBJ2-2, with D perhaps matching TRBD1 (6 bases). The germline CDR1 and CDR2 sequences are MNHNY and SVGAGI (reference sequence). Trimming took off 5 bases at V and 3 bases at J, with 7 bases between the two ends. CDR3 length equals 13 residues. CDR3 sequence (DNA): TGTGCCAGCAGTACAGGGTACACCGGGGAGCTGTTTTTT. Its protein is CASSTGYTGELFF.

Note on this clonotype: Since a much larger clone is just one base distant, this may be a read error. The V gene is TRBV2, the J gene TRBJ1-1; 9 nucleotides match TRBD1. CDR3 length: 14 residues. Germline assignment: CDR1 SNHLY and CDR2 FYNNEI. V lost 6 bases to trimming and J lost 5 bases; unmatched junction nucleotides: 7. CDR3 sequence reads: CASRRMTGGTEAFF. In DNA form, the CDR3 reads TGTGCCAGCAGGCGAATGACAGGGGGGACTGAAGCTTTCTTT.

This chain links TRBV6-5 with TRBJ2-5; D possibly matches TRBD1 or TRBD2 (5 bases each). From germline, CDR1 is MNHEY and CDR2 SVGAGI. The CDR3 is 13 residues long. Trimming cost V 4 bases and J 10 bases, with 16 bases left between them. The CDR3 nucleotides read TGTGCCAGCAGTTTCCAAAAGTGGGGGATCCAGTACTTC. Translating gives CASSFQKWGIQYF.

Points on this clonotype: A much larger clonotype is one base distant, so this may be a read error. The chain carries TRBV10-3 and TRBJ1-6; TRBD1 is a possible D gene (6 bases). Germline CDR1 is ENHRY and CDR2 is SYGVKD. The CDR3 extends over 14 amino acids. The CDR3 loop reads CATKTGNNNSPPHF. The CDR3 DNA reads TGTGCCACTAAGACAGGAAACAATAATTCACCCCCCCACTTT.

This clonotype came up a few times. J is TRBJ2-5 and V is TRBV7-2; possibly TRBD1 for D (5 bases). V lost 4 bases to trimming and J lost 0 bases, with 18 bases between them. The CDR3 runs 17 residues. Per germline, CDR1 SGHTA and CDR2 FQGNSA. The CDR3 spells CASSSLARAGYQETQYF. CDR3 nucleotides: TGTGCCAGCAGCTCCCTGGCTCGGGCAGGGTACCAAGAGACCCAGTACTTC.